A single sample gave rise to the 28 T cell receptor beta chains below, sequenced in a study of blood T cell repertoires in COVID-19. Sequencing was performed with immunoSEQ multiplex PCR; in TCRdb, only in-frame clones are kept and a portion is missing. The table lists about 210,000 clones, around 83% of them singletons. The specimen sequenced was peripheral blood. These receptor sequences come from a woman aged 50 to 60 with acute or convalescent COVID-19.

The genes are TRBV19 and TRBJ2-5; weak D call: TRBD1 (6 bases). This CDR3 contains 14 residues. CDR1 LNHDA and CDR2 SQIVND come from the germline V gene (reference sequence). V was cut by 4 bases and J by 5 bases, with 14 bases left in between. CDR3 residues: CASSNPSTGETQYF. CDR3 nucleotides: TGTGCCAGTAGTAACCCTAGTACAGGGGAGACCCAGTACTTC.

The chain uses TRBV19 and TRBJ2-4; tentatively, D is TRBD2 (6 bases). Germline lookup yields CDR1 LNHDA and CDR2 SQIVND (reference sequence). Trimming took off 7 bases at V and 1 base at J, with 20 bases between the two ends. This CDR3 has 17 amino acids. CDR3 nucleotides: TGTGCCAGTACAGTTGGGGGGTCTCTGATGGCCAAAAACATTCAGTACTTC. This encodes CASTVGGSLMAKNIQYF.

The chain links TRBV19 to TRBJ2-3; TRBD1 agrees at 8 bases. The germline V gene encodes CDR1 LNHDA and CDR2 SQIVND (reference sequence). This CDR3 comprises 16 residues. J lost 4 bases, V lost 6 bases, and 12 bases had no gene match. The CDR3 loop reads CASSTPRDRGADTQYF. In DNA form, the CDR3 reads TGTGCCAGTAGCACCCCCCGAGACAGGGGTGCAGATACGCAGTATTTT.

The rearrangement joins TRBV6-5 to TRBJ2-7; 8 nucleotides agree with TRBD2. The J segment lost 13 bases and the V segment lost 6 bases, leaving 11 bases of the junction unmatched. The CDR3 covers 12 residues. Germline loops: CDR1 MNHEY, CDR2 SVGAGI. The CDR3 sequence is CASRSGSQHLYF. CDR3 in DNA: TGTGCCAGCAGGAGCGGGAGCCAGCACCTCTACTTC.

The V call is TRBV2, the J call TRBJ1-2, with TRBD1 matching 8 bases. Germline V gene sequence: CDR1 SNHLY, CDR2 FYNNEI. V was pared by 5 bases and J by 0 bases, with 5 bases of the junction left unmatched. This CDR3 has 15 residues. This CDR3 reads CASSPGQGANYGYTF. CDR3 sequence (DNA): TGTGCCAGCAGTCCCGGACAGGGAGCTAACTATGGCTACACCTTC.

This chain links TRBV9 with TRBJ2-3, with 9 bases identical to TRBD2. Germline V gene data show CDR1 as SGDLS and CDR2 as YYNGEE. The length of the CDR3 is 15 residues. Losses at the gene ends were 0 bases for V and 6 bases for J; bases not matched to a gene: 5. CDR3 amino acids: CASSVGLAGLDTQYF. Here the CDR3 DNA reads TGTGCCAGCAGCGTAGGGCTAGCGGGACTGGATACGCAGTATTTT. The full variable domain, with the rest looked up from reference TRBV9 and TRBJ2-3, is DSGVTQTPKHLITATGQRVTLRCSPRSGDLSVYWYQQSLDQGLQFLIQYYNGEERAKGNILERFSAQQFPDLHSELNLSSLELGDSALYFCASSVGLAGLDTQYFGPGTRLTVL.

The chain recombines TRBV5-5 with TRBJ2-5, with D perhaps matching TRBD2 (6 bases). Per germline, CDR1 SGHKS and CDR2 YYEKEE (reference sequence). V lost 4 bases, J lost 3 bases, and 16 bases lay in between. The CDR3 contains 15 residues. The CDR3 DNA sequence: TGTGCCAGCAGCCCCCTCTGGAGGGCCGAAGAGACCCAGTACTTC. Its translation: CASSPLWRAEETQYF. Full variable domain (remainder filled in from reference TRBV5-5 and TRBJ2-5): DAGVTQSPTHLIKTRGQQVTLRCSPISGHKSVSWYQQVLGQGPQFIFQYYEKEERGRGNFPDRFSARQFPNYSSELNVNALLLGDSALYLCASSPLWRAEETQYFGPGTRLLVL.

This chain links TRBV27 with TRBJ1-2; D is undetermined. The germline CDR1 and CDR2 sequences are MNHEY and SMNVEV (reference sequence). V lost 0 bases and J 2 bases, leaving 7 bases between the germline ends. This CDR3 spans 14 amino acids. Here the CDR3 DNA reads TGTGCCAGCAGTTTATCCGGAGGGAACTATGGCTACACCTTC. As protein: CASSLSGGNYGYTF.

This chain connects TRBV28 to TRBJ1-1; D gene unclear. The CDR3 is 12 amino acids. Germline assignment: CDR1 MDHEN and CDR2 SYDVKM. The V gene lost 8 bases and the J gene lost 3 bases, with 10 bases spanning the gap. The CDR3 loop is CASRSTDTEAFF. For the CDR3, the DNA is TGTGCCAGCCGGTCTACGGACACTGAAGCTTTCTTT.

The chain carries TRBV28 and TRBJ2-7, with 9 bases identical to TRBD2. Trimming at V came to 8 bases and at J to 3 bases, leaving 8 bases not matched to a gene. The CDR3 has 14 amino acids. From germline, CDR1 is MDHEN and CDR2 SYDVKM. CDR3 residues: CASRSIAGVYEQYF. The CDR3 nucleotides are TGTGCCAGCCGCTCTATAGCGGGAGTCTACGAGCAGTACTTC. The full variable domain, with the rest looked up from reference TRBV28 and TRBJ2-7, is DVKVTQSSRYLVKRTGEKVFLECVQDMDHENMFWYRQDPGLGLRLIYFSYDVKMKEKGDIPEGYSVSREKKERFSLILESASTNQTSMYLCASRSIAGVYEQYFGPGTRLTVT.

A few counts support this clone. In DNA, the CDR3 is TGTGCCAGCAGTCCAGGGAATACTGGAAACACCATATATTTT. This encodes CASSPGNTGNTIYF. V and J are TRBV28 and TRBJ1-3; TRBD1 might be the D (5 bases). CDR1 is MDHEN and CDR2 is SYDVKM in the germline V gene. V lost 5 bases, J lost 2 bases, and 10 bases lay in between. CDR3 length equals 14 residues.

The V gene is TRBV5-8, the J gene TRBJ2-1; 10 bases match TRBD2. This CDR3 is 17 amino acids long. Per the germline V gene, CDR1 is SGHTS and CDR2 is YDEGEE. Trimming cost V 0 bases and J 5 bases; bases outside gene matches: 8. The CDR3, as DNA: TGTGCCAGCAGCTTGGCCCGGGTAGCGGGAGGCAACAATGAGCAGTTCTTC. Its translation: CASSLARVAGGNNEQFF.

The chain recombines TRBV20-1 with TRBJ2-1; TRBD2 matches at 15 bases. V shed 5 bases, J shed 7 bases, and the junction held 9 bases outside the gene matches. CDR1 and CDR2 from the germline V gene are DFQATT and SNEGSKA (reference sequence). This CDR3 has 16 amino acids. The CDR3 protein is CSACDGLAGGGNEQFF. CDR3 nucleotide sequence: TGCAGTGCTTGTGACGGACTAGCGGGAGGGGGGAATGAGCAGTTCTTC.

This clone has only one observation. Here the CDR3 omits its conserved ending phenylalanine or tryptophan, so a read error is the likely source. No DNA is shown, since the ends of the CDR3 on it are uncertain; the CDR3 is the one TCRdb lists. CDR3 loop: CASISLWDSSSPGT. The chain uses TRBV21-1 and TRBJ2-7; the table's D call, TRBD1, was not checked against the DNA. TRBV21-1 is assigned pseudogene status. The CDR3 contains 14 residues when both ends are counted.

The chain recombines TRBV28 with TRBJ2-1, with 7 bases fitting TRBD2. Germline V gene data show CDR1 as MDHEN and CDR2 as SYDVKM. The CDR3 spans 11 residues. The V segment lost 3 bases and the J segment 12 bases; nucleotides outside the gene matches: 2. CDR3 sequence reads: CASSLGTTQFF. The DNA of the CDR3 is TGTGCCAGCAGTTTGGGGACTACGCAGTTCTTC. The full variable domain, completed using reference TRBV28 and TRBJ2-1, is DVKVTQSSRYLVKRTGEKVFLECVQDMDHENMFWYRQDPGLGLRLIYFSYDVKMKEKGDIPEGYSVSREKKERFSLILESASTNQTSMYLCASSLGTTQFFGPGTRLTVL.

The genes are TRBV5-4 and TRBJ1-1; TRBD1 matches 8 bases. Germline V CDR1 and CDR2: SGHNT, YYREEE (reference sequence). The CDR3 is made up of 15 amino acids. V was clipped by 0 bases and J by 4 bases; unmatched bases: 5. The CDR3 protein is CASSLGQGQITEAFF. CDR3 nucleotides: TGTGCCAGCAGCTTGGGACAGGGGCAAATCACTGAAGCTTTCTTT.

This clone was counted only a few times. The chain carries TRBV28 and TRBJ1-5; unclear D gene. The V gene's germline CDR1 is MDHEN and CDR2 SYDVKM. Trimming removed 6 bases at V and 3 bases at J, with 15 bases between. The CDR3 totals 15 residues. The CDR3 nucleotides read TGTGCCAGCAGGTCTAGGCCCTCACACAATCAGCCCCAGCATTTT. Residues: CASRSRPSHNQPQHF.

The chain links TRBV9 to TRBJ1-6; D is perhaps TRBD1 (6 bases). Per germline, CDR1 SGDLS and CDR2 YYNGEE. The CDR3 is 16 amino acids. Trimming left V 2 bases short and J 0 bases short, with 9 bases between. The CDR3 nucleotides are TGTGCCAGCAGCGTCGGACAGAGCTCCTATAATTCACCCCTCCACTTT. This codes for CASSVGQSSYNSPLHF. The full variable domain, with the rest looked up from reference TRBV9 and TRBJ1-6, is DSGVTQTPKHLITATGQRVTLRCSPRSGDLSVYWYQQSLDQGLQFLIQYYNGEERAKGNILERFSAQQFPDLHSELNLSSLELGDSALYFCASSVGQSSYNSPLHFGNGTRLTVT.

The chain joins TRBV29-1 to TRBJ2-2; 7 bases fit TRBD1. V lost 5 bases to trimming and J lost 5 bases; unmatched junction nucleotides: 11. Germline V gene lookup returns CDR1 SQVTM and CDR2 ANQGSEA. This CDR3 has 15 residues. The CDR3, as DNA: TGCAGCGTTTCTAAGACAGGGTCAGAAACCGGGGAGCTGTTTTTT. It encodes CSVSKTGSETGELFF.

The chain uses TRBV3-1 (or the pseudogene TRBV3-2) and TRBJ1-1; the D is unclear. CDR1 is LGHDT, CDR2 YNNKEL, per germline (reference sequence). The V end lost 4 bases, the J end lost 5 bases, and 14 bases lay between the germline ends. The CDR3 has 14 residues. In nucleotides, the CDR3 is TGTGCCAGCAGCCGGAGAGGGAGTAGAACTGAAGCTTTCTTT. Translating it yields CASSRRGSRTEAFF.

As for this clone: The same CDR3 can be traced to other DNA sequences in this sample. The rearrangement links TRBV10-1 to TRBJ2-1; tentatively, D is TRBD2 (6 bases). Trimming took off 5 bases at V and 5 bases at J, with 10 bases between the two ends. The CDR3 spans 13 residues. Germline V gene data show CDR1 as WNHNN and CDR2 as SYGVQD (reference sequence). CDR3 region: CASSSSGDNEQFF. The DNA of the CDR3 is TGCGCCAGCAGTTCCTCGGGAGACAATGAGCAGTTCTTC.

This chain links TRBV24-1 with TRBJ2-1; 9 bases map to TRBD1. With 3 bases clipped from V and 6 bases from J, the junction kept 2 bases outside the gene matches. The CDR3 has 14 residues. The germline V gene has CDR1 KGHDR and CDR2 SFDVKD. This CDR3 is CATSDTGGFNEQFF. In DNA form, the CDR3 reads TGTGCCACCAGTGATACAGGGGGCTTCAATGAGCAGTTCTTC.

As DNA, the CDR3 is TGTGCCTGGAGTCTCACCGGGGAGCTGTTTTTT. This gives the protein CAWSLTGELFF. This chain connects TRBV30 to TRBJ2-2; D uncertain. The CDR3 length is 11 residues. The germline CDR1 and CDR2 sequences are GTSNPN and SVGIG (reference sequence). V was cut by 2 bases and J by 4 bases, with 2 bases left in between.

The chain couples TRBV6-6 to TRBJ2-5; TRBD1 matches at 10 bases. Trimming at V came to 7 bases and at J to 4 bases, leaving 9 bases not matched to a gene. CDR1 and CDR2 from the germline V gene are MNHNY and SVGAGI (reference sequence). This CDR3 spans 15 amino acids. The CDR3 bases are TGTGCCAGCAAACGACAGGGGGCAGGACGAGAGACCCAGTACTTC. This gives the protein CASKRQGAGRETQYF.

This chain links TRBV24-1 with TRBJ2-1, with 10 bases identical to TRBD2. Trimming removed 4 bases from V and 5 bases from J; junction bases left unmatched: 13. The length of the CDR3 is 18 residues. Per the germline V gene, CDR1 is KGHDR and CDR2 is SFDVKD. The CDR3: CATSDPNLRTSGNNEQFF. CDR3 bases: TGTGCCACCAGTGACCCTAACTTACGGACTAGCGGTAACAATGAGCAGTTCTTC.

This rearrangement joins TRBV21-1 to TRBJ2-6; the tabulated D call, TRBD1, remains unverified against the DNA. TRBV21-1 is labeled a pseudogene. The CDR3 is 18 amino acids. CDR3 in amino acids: CASSAFRDRETGANVLTF. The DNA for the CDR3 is TGTGCCAGCAGCGCGTTCCGGGACAGGGAAACTGGGGCCAACGTCCTGACTTTC.

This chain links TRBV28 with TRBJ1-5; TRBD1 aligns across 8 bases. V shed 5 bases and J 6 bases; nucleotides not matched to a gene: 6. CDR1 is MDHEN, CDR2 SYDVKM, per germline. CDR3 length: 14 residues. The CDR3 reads CASSPIQGGQPQHF. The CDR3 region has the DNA TGTGCCAGCAGTCCGATACAGGGGGGTCAGCCCCAGCATTTT.

The CDR3 here is CASSSGTGAYYGYTF. In nucleotides, the CDR3 is TGTGCCAGCAGTTCCGGGACAGGGGCTTACTATGGCTACACCTTC. The chain is built from TRBV2 and TRBJ1-2; the match to TRBD1 covers 10 bases. V dropped 5 bases and J dropped 3; count of bases not matched to a gene: 6. The germline CDR1 and CDR2 sequences are SNHLY and FYNNEI. The CDR3 is 15 residues long.